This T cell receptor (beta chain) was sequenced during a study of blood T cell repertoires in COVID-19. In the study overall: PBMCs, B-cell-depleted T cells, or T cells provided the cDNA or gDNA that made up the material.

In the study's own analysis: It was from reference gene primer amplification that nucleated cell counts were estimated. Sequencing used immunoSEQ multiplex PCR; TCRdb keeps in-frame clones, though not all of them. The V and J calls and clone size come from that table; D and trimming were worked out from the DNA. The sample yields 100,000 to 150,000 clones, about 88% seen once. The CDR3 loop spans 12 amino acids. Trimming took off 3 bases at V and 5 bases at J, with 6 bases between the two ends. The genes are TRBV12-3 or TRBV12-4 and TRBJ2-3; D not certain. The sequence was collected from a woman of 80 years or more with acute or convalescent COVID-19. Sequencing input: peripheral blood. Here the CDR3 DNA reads TGTGCCAGCAGTTTTGAGAAAGATACGCAGTATTTT. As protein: CASSFEKDTQYF.